Following are 26 T cell receptor beta chains from one sample sequenced in a study of early T cells in non-severe SARS-CoV-2 infection. Via MiXCR, TCRdb re-called the 5' RACE reads, giving one row per CDR3 protein. This table holds tens of thousands of distinct CDR3 sequences, around 6.1% found once. Sequencing input: whole blood. These receptors were collected from an adult who was a healthcare worker with PCR-confirmed SARS-CoV-2 infection or an uninfected control (not recorded which).

Many counts were recorded for this clonotype. The chain employs TRBV27 and TRBJ2-1; possibly TRBD1 for D (5 bases). V was pared by 3 bases and J by 4 bases, with 10 bases between. The CDR3 totals 14 residues. Germline CDR1 and CDR2: MNHEY and SMNVEV (reference sequence). DNA of the CDR3: TGTGCCAGCAGTTTCAGGGCACAGTACAATGAGCAGTTCTTC. Amino acid sequence: CASSFRAQYNEQFF.

This clonotype was picked up many times. The V and J genes are TRBV5-1 and TRBJ2-1, with 8 bases lining up with TRBD1. CDR1 and CDR2 (germline): SGHRS, YFSETQ. The CDR3 has 14 amino acids. V lost 0 bases, J lost 7 bases, and 3 bases stayed unmatched. CDR3 sequence reads: CASSLVTGGNEQFF. The CDR3 DNA sequence: TGCGCCAGCAGCTTGGTTACAGGGGGAAATGAGCAGTTCTTC.

The table lists this clonotype with many counts. V is TRBV12-3 or TRBV12-4 and J is TRBJ2-5; 8 positions agree with TRBD2. The CDR3 consists of 14 residues. The trim removed 2 bases at V and 6 bases at J, leaving 5 bases unmatched. Written as DNA, the CDR3 is TGTGCCAGCAGTTTACGGGGGGGCGTGAAGACCCAGTACTTC. Encoded protein: CASSLRGGVKTQYF.

V and J are TRBV20-1 and TRBJ1-6, with D tentatively TRBD1 (6 bases). CDR1 and CDR2 (germline): DFQATT, SNEGSKA (reference sequence). This CDR3 spans 12 amino acids. CDR3 in amino acids: CAPTGHNSPLHF. CDR3 sequence (DNA): TGCGCCCCTACAGGGCATAATTCACCCCTCCACTTT.

In regard to this clonotype: Since a much larger clone is just one base distant, this may be a read error. The chain employs TRBV12-3 or TRBV12-4 and TRBJ2-7, with 7 positions matching TRBD1. This CDR3 has 19 residues. For the CDR3, the DNA is TGTGCCAGCAGTTTAAGTAGGCGGTCCGGACAGGACCCAGCCTACGGGCAGTACTTC. Translating it yields CASSLSRRSGQDPAYGQYF.

Ten or more counts support this clonotype. The gene calls are TRBV28 and TRBJ2-3; D is perhaps TRBD1 or TRBD2 (5 bases each). V was trimmed by 5 bases and J by 3 bases, leaving 18 bases between them. The CDR3 spans 16 residues. Germline V lookup: CDR1 MDHEN, CDR2 SYDVKM. The CDR3 sequence is CASSPQYIWGTDTQYF. The CDR3 DNA reads as TGTGCCAGCAGTCCGCAATATATCTGGGGGACAGATACGCAGTATTTT.

This chain's CDR3 is CASSWSGGRQETQYF. The CDR3 DNA reads TGCGCCAGCAGCTGGAGCGGGGGGCGACAAGAGACCCAGTACTTC. This chain connects TRBV5-1 to TRBJ2-5, with 9 bases fitting TRBD2. This CDR3 contains 15 residues. CDR1 is SGHRS and CDR2 is YFSETQ in the germline V gene. The junction had 5 bases not matched to a gene; V was cut back by 3 bases and J by 2 bases.

This clonotype was counted a few times. This chain joins TRBV30 and TRBJ1-1; no reliable D call. The CDR3 loop spans 14 amino acids. Germline-derived CDR1 and CDR2 are GTSNPN and SVGIG (reference sequence). The V and J ends lost 0 bases and 6 bases respectively, with 14 bases between them. The CDR3 loop is CAWSVSQPSAEAFF. The CDR3 nucleotides are TGTGCCTGGAGTGTCTCCCAGCCAAGCGCTGAAGCTTTCTTT.

In its sample, this clonotype was seen a few times. This chain links TRBV7-6 with TRBJ2-7; possible D gene TRBD2, 6 bases. Trimming cost V 7 bases and J 5 bases, with 15 bases left between them. Germline-derived CDR1 and CDR2 are SGHVS and FNYEAQ. The CDR3 has 13 residues. CDR3 in DNA: TGTGCCAGCACCCTCGGGGGAGTAGACGAGCAGTACTTC. Translated: CASTLGGVDEQYF. Variable domain in full (rest from reference TRBV7-6 and TRBJ2-7): GAGVSQSPRYKVTKRGQDVALRCDPISGHVSLYWYRQALGQGPEFLTYFNYEAQQDKSGLPNDRFSAERPEGSISTLTIQRTEQRDSAMYRCASTLGGVDEQYFGPGTRLTVT.

The CDR3 here is CASSSDPTGWLGYGYTF. As DNA, the CDR3 is TGTGCCAGCAGTTCAGACCCGACAGGGTGGTTGGGCTATGGCTACACCTTC. This sequence joins TRBV7-3 and TRBJ1-2; 7 bases align to TRBD1. The V segment lost 6 bases and the J segment 4 bases; nucleotides outside the gene matches: 17. The CDR3 is 17 residues long. Germline V CDR1 and CDR2: SGHTA, FQGTGA.

This clonotype occurred many times. The V and J genes are TRBV6-1 and TRBJ2-6, with D unclear. The CDR3 is 17 residues long. V lost 0 bases and J lost 0, with 9 bases in between. Germline CDR1 MNHNS, CDR2 SASEGT. CDR3 protein: CASSEAYGYSGANVLTF. In DNA, the CDR3 is TGTGCCAGCAGTGAAGCTTACGGCTACTCTGGGGCCAACGTCCTGACTTTC.

In this sample, this clonotype turned up many times. The chain is built from TRBV6-4 and TRBJ2-1, with 7 bases aligning to TRBD1. V lost 5 bases and J lost 4; bases outside the gene matches: 8. The CDR3 is 15 residues long. Germline-derived CDR1 and CDR2 are MRHNA and SNTAGT. Here the CDR3 reads CASSPRTGGYNEQFF. CDR3 sequence (DNA): TGTGCCAGCAGTCCAAGGACAGGTGGTTACAATGAGCAGTTCTTC.

There are a few counts of this clonotype. V is TRBV7-2 and J is TRBJ2-7; D gene unclear. The germline V gene encodes CDR1 SGHTA and CDR2 FQGNSA. CDR3 size: 14 residues. V lost 3 bases to trimming and J lost 2 bases, with 11 bases between them. In DNA form, the CDR3 reads TGTGCCAGCAGCTTGGCCAGCGTGACCTACGAGCAGTACTTC. Its protein product is CASSLASVTYEQYF.

The chain joins TRBV3-1 to TRBJ2-2; 7 bases are a match to TRBD1. Germline CDR1 LGHDT, CDR2 YNNKEL (reference sequence). V lost 1 base, J lost 2 bases, and 1 base stayed unmatched. The CDR3 covers 15 residues. For the CDR3, the DNA is TGTGCCAGCAGCCAAGGGACAGGAAACACCGGGGAGCTGTTTTTT. Protein product: CASSQGTGNTGELFF.

This clonotype was counted ten times or more. J is TRBJ2-2 and V is TRBV11-2, with D tentatively TRBD1 (6 bases). Germline-derived CDR1 and CDR2 are SGHAT and FQNNGV. Trimming stripped 5 bases from V and 7 bases from J, with 17 bases between. CDR3 length: 15 amino acids. The chain's CDR3 is CASSPTRTAGGELFF. The CDR3 DNA is TGTGCCAGCAGCCCCACCCGGACAGCTGGCGGGGAGCTGTTTTTT. The entire variable domain, with the rest obtained from reference TRBV11-2 and TRBJ2-2, is as follows: EAGVAQSPRYKIIEKRQSVAFWCNPISGHATLYWYQQILGQGPKLLIQFQNNGVVDDSQLPKDRFSAERLKGVDSTLKIQPAKLEDSAVYLCASSPTRTAGGELFFGEGSRLTVL.

This clonotype was seen more than once but under ten times. J is TRBJ1-6 and V is TRBV30, with 8 bases that match TRBD1. This CDR3 has 14 amino acids. From germline, CDR1 is GTSNPN and CDR2 SVGIG (reference sequence). The V and J ends lost 0 bases and 9 bases, in that order; junction bases with no gene match: 4. For the CDR3, the DNA is TGTGCCTGGAGTGTAGGACAGGGTATTTCACCCCTCCACTTT. Its protein product is CAWSVGQGISPLHF.

This clonotype was seen at least ten times. The V and J genes are TRBV11-3 and TRBJ2-1; 7 bases are a match to TRBD2. In germline, CDR1 is SGHNT, CDR2 YENEEA. The CDR3 extends over 14 amino acids. J lost 5 bases, V lost 5 bases, and 6 bases had no gene match. The CDR3 DNA follows: TGTGCCAGCAGCCCGGCGGGGAGGGACAATGAGCAGTTCTTC. Amino acids: CASSPAGRDNEQFF.

V is TRBV10-3 and J is TRBJ2-7; D unresolved. V was cut by 4 bases and J by 6 bases, with 7 bases left in between. Germline values: CDR1 ENHRY, CDR2 SYGVKD. The CDR3 runs 11 residues. This chain's CDR3 is CAISGGTEQYF. CDR3 bases: TGTGCCATCAGTGGGGGAACCGAGCAGTACTTC.

This clonotype was counted between two and nine times. V gene TRBV3-1 combines with J gene TRBJ1-4; D ambiguous. The CDR3 covers 13 residues. Trimming removed 8 bases at V and 7 bases at J, with 14 bases between. Germline V gives CDR1 LGHDT, CDR2 YNNKEL (reference sequence). CDR3 coding DNA: TGTGCCAGCCAAGACGGAGGAGTTGAAAAACTGTTTTTT. It translates to CASQDGGVEKLFF.

This clonotype was observed at least ten times. The chain recombines TRBV20-1 with TRBJ2-5; tentative D call: TRBD2 (5 bases). There are 13 residues in the CDR3. Trimming removed 2 bases from V and 3 bases from J, with 10 bases in between. The germline CDR1 and CDR2 sequences are DFQATT and SNEGSKA (reference sequence). CDR3 DNA: TGCAGTGCTAGAAGCGGCAGAGAAGAGACCCAGTACTTC. Residues: CSARSGREETQYF.

V usage is TRBV7-2 and J usage is TRBJ2-1, with TRBD1 matching over 7 bases. The CDR3 loop spans 12 amino acids. Germline CDR1 reads SGHTA; CDR2 reads FQGNSA. V lost 11 bases, J lost 1 base, and 2 bases stayed unmatched. The CDR3 spells CAQGVSYNEQFF. The CDR3 DNA follows: TGTGCCCAGGGGGTGTCCTACAATGAGCAGTTCTTC.

This clonotype was found a few times. This chain uses TRBV4-1 with TRBJ1-2, with 10 bases aligning to TRBD1. The junction had 5 bases not matched to a gene; V was cut back by 2 bases and J by 5 bases. Germline V lookup: CDR1 MGHRA, CDR2 YSYEKL. This CDR3 spans 15 amino acids. For the CDR3, the DNA is TGCGCCAGCAGCCAAAGGACAGGGGGAGGGTATGGCTACACCTTC. This encodes CASSQRTGGGYGYTF.

This clonotype has more than one count but fewer than ten. The CDR3 sequence: CASSLGTSIRTDTQYF. The CDR3 DNA is TGTGCCAGCAGTTTAGGGACTAGCATACGCACAGATACGCAGTATTTT. The genes are TRBV12-3 or TRBV12-4 and TRBJ2-3, with 8 bases identical to TRBD2. CDR3 size: 16 residues. With V trimmed by 1 base and J by 1 base, 4 bases remained unmatched.

The table lists this clonotype with many counts. The chain links TRBV19 to TRBJ2-7; 11 nucleotides match TRBD2. CDR3 length equals 14 residues. Trimming cost V 5 bases and J 4 bases; bases outside gene matches: 4. Germline V CDR1 and CDR2: LNHDA, SQIVND (reference sequence). This CDR3 reads CASSSGLAAYEQYF. The DNA for the CDR3 is TGTGCCAGTAGTTCGGGACTAGCGGCTTACGAGCAGTACTTC. Combining the CDR3 with reference TRBV19 and TRBJ2-7 gives the whole variable domain DGGITQSPKYLFRKEGQNVTLSCEQNLNHDAMYWYRQDPGQGLRLIYYSQIVNDFQKGDIAEGYSVSREKKESFPLTVTSAQKNPTAFYLCASSSGLAAYEQYFGPGTRLTVT.

The sample holds many counts of this clonotype. The J gene is TRBJ1-6, the V gene TRBV20-1, with 8 positions matching TRBD1. J lost 10 bases, V lost 6 bases, and 11 bases had no gene match. The CDR3 totals 14 residues. The V gene's germline CDR1 is DFQATT and CDR2 SNEGSKA (reference sequence). The CDR3 region has the DNA TGCAGTGCCCATGGGCAGGGGGCGGGGTCACCCCTCCACTTT. As protein: CSAHGQGAGSPLHF.

There are a few counts of this clonotype. The V gene is TRBV5-4, the J gene TRBJ1-6, with D unclear. The germline V gene encodes CDR1 SGHNT and CDR2 YYREEE (reference sequence). The CDR3 spans 13 residues. Trimming stripped 2 bases from V and 7 bases from J, with 7 bases between. The CDR3 loop is CASSLGRNSPLHF. As DNA, the CDR3 is TGTGCCAGCAGCTTAGGAAGAAATTCACCCCTCCACTTT. Full variable domain (missing parts from reference TRBV5-4 and TRBJ1-6): ETGVTQSPTHLIKTRGQQVTLRCSSQSGHNTVSWYQQALGQGPQFIFQYYREEENGRGNFPPRFSGLQFPNYSSELNVNALELDDSALYLCASSLGRNSPLHFGNGTRLTVT.